This TCR beta chain emerged from a study of blood T cells in healthy people across ages. The overall study: Template switching recovered approximately one barcoded beta molecule for every two T cells.

About this clonotype itself: No antigen is known for it. In this CDR3 the conserved last residue, phenylalanine or tryptophan, is missing, so a read error is likely.

The CDR3 length is 13 residues. CDR1 and CDR2 from the germline V gene are MNHEY and SVGAGI. Trimming stripped 2 bases from V and 6 bases from J, with 10 bases between. Points from the study as a whole: A strong correlation was found between TCR beta diversity and the percentage of naive T cells.

Combining a sample-barcoded 5' primer with a J-beta primer mix, a second PCR ran for roughly 6 to 11 cycles. TCRdb used MiXCR to reprocess the 5' RACE reads, holding one entry per CDR3 protein. The sample contains around 1,700,000 distinct CDR3 sequences, 28% of which appear only once. Sample donors were healthy Caucasian individuals that came from Russia, aged roughly 6 to 100. Each sample had at least 6.5 million PBMCs isolated. Sequencing used blood. V gene TRBV6-5 combines with J gene TRBJ1-2; D possibly corresponds to TRBD1 (6 bases). The source is a young woman in good health. The CDR3 reads CASSYTAGDGYTL. CDR3 nucleotides: TGTGCCAGCAGTTACACGGCAGGGGATGGCTACACCCTC.